The 24 T cell receptor beta chains below all came from one sample that was sequenced in a study of blood T cell repertoires in COVID-19. Clones were read by immunoSEQ multiplex PCR, and TCRdb kept only the in-frame ones, dropping some. The table shows 150,000 to 200,000 clones, with about four fifths occurring only once. The sequencing sample was made of peripheral blood. The receptors were gathered from a man younger than 35 with active or convalescent COVID-19.

The chain employs TRBV12-2 and TRBJ2-7; no check of the table's D call, TRBD1, against the DNA was made. TRBV12-2 is given as a pseudogene. The CDR3 covers 17 residues. CDR3 coding DNA: TGTGCAAGTCGCACACACCCCTCTAGGGACAGAGCCTACGAGCAGTACTTC. Translating it yields CASRTHPSRDRAYEQYF.

This clone is large. V gene TRBV6-4 combines with J gene TRBJ2-5; 8 positions match TRBD2. Losses at the gene ends were 6 bases for V and 4 bases for J; bases not matched to a gene: 7. This CDR3 spans 14 amino acids. The germline V gene has CDR1 MRHNA and CDR2 SNTAGT. Here the CDR3 reads CASSPAGEGETQYF. CDR3 coding DNA: TGTGCCAGCAGCCCAGCGGGGGAGGGAGAGACCCAGTACTTC.

V is TRBV3-1 (or the pseudogene TRBV3-2) and J is TRBJ2-2; TRBD2 agrees at 13 bases. This CDR3 comprises 16 residues. Trimming at V came to 6 bases and at J to 8 bases, leaving 9 bases not matched to a gene. Germline CDR1 and CDR2: LGHDT and YNNKEL (reference sequence). The CDR3: CASRGGLAGSLGELFF. CDR3 sequence (DNA): TGTGCCAGCAGAGGGGGACTAGCGGGATCACTGGGGGAGCTGTTTTTT.

The genes are TRBV7-9 and TRBJ2-7; 7 positions agree with TRBD1. V shed 5 bases and J 5 bases; nucleotides not matched to a gene: 12. This CDR3 is 15 amino acids long. Germline CDR1 SEHNR, CDR2 FQNEAQ (reference sequence). CDR3: CASSPWTGGSDEQYF. In nucleotides, the CDR3 is TGTGCCAGCAGCCCCTGGACAGGCGGAAGCGACGAGCAGTACTTC.

The rearrangement joins TRBV13 to TRBJ1-6, with a possible D match to TRBD1 (6 bases). CDR3 length: 18 amino acids. V was pared by 7 bases and J by 3 bases, with 22 bases between. Per germline, CDR1 PRHDT and CDR2 FYEKMQ (reference sequence). CDR3 sequence (DNA): TGTGCCAGCATCGCATCAGGGGAGGGGAGGAACTATAATTCACCCCTCCACTTT. Translated, it gives CASIASGEGRNYNSPLHF.

The CDR3 sequence: CATSRGRGLGNTIYF. CDR3 bases: TGTGCCACCAGCAGAGGGAGGGGACTTGGAAACACCATATATTTT. The chain joins TRBV15 to TRBJ1-3; tentative D call: TRBD1 (5 bases). V shed 1 base and J shed 3 bases, with 10 bases lying between them. Germline CDR1 is LNHNV and CDR2 is YYDKDF (reference sequence). The CDR3 is made up of 15 amino acids.

The chain employs TRBV3-1 (or the pseudogene TRBV3-2) and TRBJ2-7; D remains unclear. Germline CDR1 LGHDT, CDR2 YNNKEL (reference sequence). This CDR3 has 15 residues. The V gene lost 4 bases and the J gene lost 3 bases, with 16 bases spanning the gap. The CDR3 nucleotides are TGTGCCAGCAGCCCCTCCTTTAACAGAGACTACGAGCAGTACTTC. Amino acid sequence: CASSPSFNRDYEQYF.

The chain joins TRBV6-4 to TRBJ2-1, with D possibly TRBD1 on 5 matching bases. The V gene's germline CDR1 is MRHNA and CDR2 SNTAGT. The CDR3 has 15 residues. Trimming shortened V by 4 bases and J by 0 bases, and 10 bases separated the two germline ends. The CDR3 coding sequence is TGTGCCAGCAGTGCACAGGAAAGCTCCTACAATGAGCAGTTCTTC. Encoded protein: CASSAQESSYNEQFF.

The gene calls are TRBV6-6 and TRBJ2-7, with a weak D call TRBD1 (5 bases). Trimming pared 3 bases from V and 4 bases from J, leaving 16 bases between. Germline V gene sequence: CDR1 MNHNY, CDR2 SVGAGI (reference sequence). There are 15 residues in the CDR3. The CDR3 spells CASSYRQGRLYEQYF. In nucleotides, the CDR3 is TGTGCCAGCAGTTATCGCCAGGGTCGTTTATACGAGCAGTACTTC.

The chain couples TRBV7-2 to TRBJ2-1, with TRBD2 matching over 8 bases. V lost 5 bases, J lost 10 bases, and 13 bases stayed unmatched. The CDR3 contains 15 residues. Germline-derived CDR1 and CDR2 are SGHTA and FQGNSA. The CDR3, as DNA: TGTGCCAGCAGCCCCCACAGCGGGAGCGTCAGGGAGCAGTTCTTC. As protein: CASSPHSGSVREQFF.

This clone was recorded only once. The chain couples TRBV19 to TRBJ1-4; 7 bases agree with TRBD1. The CDR3 contains 18 residues. Germline lookup yields CDR1 LNHDA and CDR2 SQIVND (reference sequence). Trimming removed 4 bases from V and 3 bases from J; junction bases left unmatched: 14. CDR3 nucleotides: TGTGCCAGTAGTACAGACGGGACAGCGCTCAACCCTAATGAAAAACTGTTTTTT. Amino acid sequence: CASSTDGTALNPNEKLFF. Full variable domain (rest looked up from reference TRBV19 and TRBJ1-4): DGGITQSPKYLFRKEGQNVTLSCEQNLNHDAMYWYRQDPGQGLRLIYYSQIVNDFQKGDIAEGYSVSREKKESFPLTVTSAQKNPTAFYLCASSTDGTALNPNEKLFFGSGTQLSVL.

This clone was observed at least ten times. CDR3 sequence reads: CASSEAGGGPYGYTF. The CDR3 DNA reads TGTGCCAGCAGTGAAGCGGGAGGGGGGCCCTATGGCTACACCTTC. The V gene is TRBV6-1, the J gene TRBJ1-2, with D possibly TRBD1 on 6 matching bases. Trimming shortened V by 0 bases and J by 4 bases, and 12 bases separated the two germline ends. This CDR3 has 15 amino acids. Germline CDR1 reads MNHNS; CDR2 reads SASEGT.

The V call is TRBV5-1, the J call TRBJ1-1; 7 nucleotides line up with TRBD1. Germline lookup yields CDR1 SGHRS and CDR2 YFSETQ. The CDR3 sequence is 13 residues long. V was clipped by 2 bases and J by 8 bases; unmatched bases: 6. In DNA form, the CDR3 reads TGCGCCAGCAGCTTTGAGACAGGGAGGGAAGCTTTCTTT. This sequence encodes CASSFETGREAFF.

The V gene is TRBV11-2, the J gene TRBJ2-1; tentative D call: TRBD1 (6 bases). The germline V and J ends were trimmed by 6 bases and 4 bases, with 13 bases remaining between them. This CDR3 has 14 amino acids. CDR1 and CDR2 (germline): SGHAT, FQNNGV. The CDR3 protein is CASRLRGTYNEQFF. CDR3 DNA sequence: TGTGCCAGCAGGTTAAGGGGGACATACAATGAGCAGTTCTTC.

V usage is TRBV2 and J usage is TRBJ1-1, with 7 bases fitting TRBD1. This CDR3 is 14 amino acids long. V dropped 6 bases and J dropped 2; count of bases not matched to a gene: 6. Germline V CDR1 and CDR2: SNHLY, FYNNEI. CDR3 in amino acids: CASRERQGNTEAFF. The CDR3, as DNA: TGTGCCAGCAGGGAGAGACAGGGAAACACTGAAGCTTTCTTT.

The chain couples TRBV3-1 (or the pseudogene TRBV3-2) to TRBJ2-5; TRBD1 matches at 12 bases. CDR1 LGHDT and CDR2 YNNKEL come from the germline V gene (reference sequence). V was clipped by 1 base and J by 4 bases; unmatched bases: 16. CDR3 size: 20 residues. The CDR3 DNA sequence: TGTGCCAGCAGCCAAGTTATCTCCATTAGGGACAGGGGGCGAGGAGAGACCCAGTACTTC. Translated, it gives CASSQVISIRDRGRGETQYF.

CDR3 residues: CSVDGGQGDYYGYTF. Written as DNA, the CDR3 is TGCAGCGTTGATGGCGGACAGGGTGACTACTATGGCTACACCTTC. This sequence joins TRBV29-1 and TRBJ1-2; 8 nucleotides align to TRBD1. CDR3 size: 15 residues. Germline V CDR1 and CDR2: SQVTM, ANQGSEA. Trimming at V came to 3 bases and at J to 3 bases, leaving 9 bases not matched to a gene. Full variable domain (outside the CDR3, taken from reference TRBV29-1 and TRBJ1-2): SAVISQKPSRDICQRGTSLTIQCQVDSQVTMMFWYRQQPGQSLTLIATANQGSEATYESGFVIDKFPISRPNLTFSTLTVSNMSPEDSSIYLCSVDGGQGDYYGYTFGSGTRLTVV.

This clone was counted between two and nine times. The rearrangement links TRBV19 to TRBJ2-3; TRBD2 aligns across 14 bases. This CDR3 region has 16 residues. Germline values: CDR1 LNHDA, CDR2 SQIVND (reference sequence). The J segment lost 3 bases and the V segment lost 3 bases, leaving 2 bases of the junction unmatched. The CDR3 spells CASSIRTSGRTDTQYF. CDR3 sequence (DNA): TGTGCCAGTAGTATCCGGACTAGCGGGAGGACAGATACGCAGTATTTT. Complete variable domain (other parts from reference TRBV19 and TRBJ2-3): DGGITQSPKYLFRKEGQNVTLSCEQNLNHDAMYWYRQDPGQGLRLIYYSQIVNDFQKGDIAEGYSVSREKKESFPLTVTSAQKNPTAFYLCASSIRTSGRTDTQYFGPGTRLTVL.

The chain has TRBV27 and TRBJ1-1; the match to TRBD1 covers 7 bases. V shed 5 bases and J 0 bases; nucleotides not matched to a gene: 3. Germline assignment: CDR1 MNHEY and CDR2 SMNVEV (reference sequence). The CDR3 loop spans 14 amino acids. CDR3: CASSVDRVNTEAFF. CDR3 DNA sequence: TGTGCCAGCAGTGTAGACAGGGTGAACACTGAAGCTTTCTTT.

The gene calls are TRBV30 and TRBJ2-1; maybe TRBD2 (6 bases). Trimming left V 0 bases short and J 6 bases short, with 12 bases between. Germline CDR1 and CDR2: GTSNPN and SVGIG (reference sequence). This CDR3 region has 14 residues. CDR3: CAWSVTRGGNEQFF. CDR3 sequence (DNA): TGTGCCTGGAGTGTTACTAGGGGAGGCAATGAGCAGTTCTTC. Full variable domain (rest looked up from reference TRBV30 and TRBJ2-1): SQTIHQWPATLVQPVGSPLSLECTVEGTSNPNLYWYRQAAGRGLQLLFYSVGIGQISSEVPQNLSASRPQDRQFILSSKKLLLSDSGFYLCAWSVTRGGNEQFFGPGTRLTVL.

The rearrangement joins TRBV7-9 to TRBJ2-7; D remains unclear. V was pared by 10 bases and J by 1 base, with 14 bases between. Per the germline V gene, CDR1 is SEHNR and CDR2 is FQNEAQ (reference sequence). This CDR3 spans 13 amino acids. For the CDR3, the DNA is TGTGCCACCACAAAGTTTCAGTCCTACGAGCAGTACTTC. Encoded protein: CATTKFQSYEQYF.

The V call is TRBV6-5, the J call TRBJ1-1; no clear D. V gave up 0 bases and J gave up 2 bases, with 7 bases separating them. The germline CDR1 and CDR2 sequences are MNHEY and SVGAGI. The CDR3 is 14 residues long. CDR3 sequence reads: CASSYSAGNTEAFF. The CDR3 DNA is TGTGCCAGCAGTTACTCAGCGGGCAACACTGAAGCTTTCTTT.

The chain carries TRBV19 and TRBJ1-1; TRBD1 might be the D (6 bases). V gave up 2 bases and J gave up 6 bases, with 13 bases separating them. Germline assignment: CDR1 LNHDA and CDR2 SQIVND (reference sequence). CDR3 length: 14 amino acids. The CDR3 nucleotides are TGTGCCAGTAGTATAACCTCAGGGGTCTCTGAAGCTTTCTTT. Its translation is CASSITSGVSEAFF.

The chain joins TRBV25-1 to TRBJ2-1; 7 nucleotides match TRBD1. This CDR3 contains 16 residues. Trimming cost V 3 bases and J 0 bases; bases outside gene matches: 5. Looked up from germline, CDR1 is MGHDK and CDR2 is SYGVNS. The CDR3 nucleotides are TGTGCCAGCAGTGACACACAGGGGCGCTCCTACAATGAGCAGTTCTTC. It codes for CASSDTQGRSYNEQFF. Looking up the rest from reference TRBV25-1 and TRBJ2-1 gives the full variable domain: EADIYQTPRYLVIGTGKKITLECSQTMGHDKMYWYQQDPGMELHLIHYSYGVNSTEKGDLSSESTVSRIRTEHFPLTLESARPSHTSQYLCASSDTQGRSYNEQFFGPGTRLTVL.